The T cell receptor beta chain described here comes from a study of T cell repertoires in cytomegalovirus infection (dated by TCRdb to between 2018 and 2021). Regarding the research as a whole: Peptide stimulations targeted recently identified HLA-C-restricted CMV epitopes, whose presentation resists viral immunomodulation, together with well-studied HLA-B-restricted epitopes. Because public TCR beta signatures pointed to carriage of CMV infection together with the matching HLA type, the HLA type of each donor mattered for the analysis.

General study outcomes and caveats: In both this cohort and an independent cohort of several hundred donors, the cumulative frequency of public TCR beta family members distinguished carriers of CMV infection plus the relevant HLA type. The ex vivo response was dominated by HLA-C-restricted CMV-specific TCR beta clonotypes, which also provided the single most frequent clonotype in two of eight donors.

A note on this clonotype: Its binding antigen is unknown. No base quality values were provided; no much bigger clone lies one nucleotide off.

This specimen's treatment or condition label, per the study, means: in vitro stimulation with specific CMV peptide epitopes to enrich CMV-specific T cells. Instrument used: Illumina HiSeq 1500. In TCRdb, the public reads were trimmed at Q25 with fastp and aligned with MiXCR, with productive beta chains retained. Rows are unified per CDR3 protein, each entry keeping the most common DNA and genes. This sample gives 900,000 to 950,000 distinct CDR3 sequences in total; more than 25% of them show up just once. The ten most abundant clones make up about an eighth of the sample. The sample in question was cultured CD8+ T cells from PBMCs, obtained from culture after CMV antigen stimulation. The receptor was derived from a human donor in good health (CMV status not recorded). Some clones in this sample may be carry-over from other donors' samples.

The base sequence is TGTGCCATAGGGGGGAGGGGAGGGATAATCTCCTACAATGAGCAGTTCTTC. Translated, this is CAIGGRGGIISYNEQFF. This chain is built from TRBV2 and TRBJ2-1; matching of 7 bases hints at TRBD2 as the D gene. The CDR3 runs 17 residues from the cysteine to the phenylalanine. Just CDR3 DNA is preserved here, 51 bases in frame from base 1. The germline V gene specifies SNHLY as CDR1 and FYNNEI as CDR2. Trimming costs V 10 bases and J 0 bases, and their ends lie 22 bases apart.